A single sample gave rise to the 22 T cell receptor beta chains below, sequenced in a study of blood T cell repertoires in COVID-19. Clones were read by immunoSEQ multiplex PCR, and TCRdb kept only the in-frame ones, dropping some. The repertoire consists of over 100,000 clones, with roughly 79% occurring once and the leading ten covering more than 9%. The sequencing sample was made of peripheral blood. The receptors originated from a human donor in a cohort sampled during active COVID-19.

The sample holds a few counts of this clone. CDR3 coding DNA: TGTGCCAGCAGCGCCCTAGGGGCCACTGAAGCTTTCTTT. This encodes CASSALGATEAFF. The chain carries TRBV7-9 and TRBJ1-1, with D possibly being TRBD1 (5 bases). V lost 5 bases and J 4 bases, leaving 11 bases between the germline ends. Per the germline V gene, CDR1 is SEHNR and CDR2 is FQNEAQ (reference sequence). This CDR3 is 13 amino acids long.

The chain joins TRBV30 to TRBJ2-3; D gene ambiguous. In germline, CDR1 is GTSNPN, CDR2 SVGIG (reference sequence). The V and J ends lost 4 bases and 0 bases respectively, with 8 bases between them. This CDR3 has 13 residues. The CDR3 nucleotides are TGTGCCTGGACTGTCGGGAGCACAGATACGCAGTATTTT. It is translated as CAWTVGSTDTQYF. The full variable domain, with the rest looked up from reference TRBV30 and TRBJ2-3, is SQTIHQWPATLVQPVGSPLSLECTVEGTSNPNLYWYRQAAGRGLQLLFYSVGIGQISSEVPQNLSASRPQDRQFILSSKKLLLSDSGFYLCAWTVGSTDTQYFGPGTRLTVL.

This clone was seen a single time. The V call is TRBV10-3, the J call TRBJ2-5; 13 bases are shared with TRBD2. This CDR3 spans 15 amino acids. Germline V gene lookup returns CDR1 ENHRY and CDR2 SYGVKD. Losses at the gene ends were 0 bases for V and 10 bases for J; bases not matched to a gene: 5. CDR3 sequence reads: CAISESGTSGDGQYF. The CDR3 nucleotides are TGTGCCATCAGTGAGTCGGGGACTAGCGGGGACGGCCAGTACTTC.

The rearrangement joins TRBV30 to TRBJ1-2; the D gene is possibly TRBD1 (6 bases). Germline lookup yields CDR1 GTSNPN and CDR2 SVGIG (reference sequence). Trimming left V 8 bases short and J 6 bases short, with 19 bases between. The CDR3 has 13 residues. The CDR3 spells CARTAWGRNGYTF. The CDR3 DNA reads as TGTGCCCGGACTGCATGGGGGCGTAATGGCTACACCTTC.

The V gene is TRBV6-4, the J gene TRBJ2-3; no firm D call. Trimming removed 3 bases from V and 5 bases from J, with 12 bases in between. Per germline, CDR1 MRHNA and CDR2 SNTAGT. The CDR3 covers 14 residues. The CDR3 spells CASSESPTLDTQYF. The CDR3 DNA is TGTGCCAGCAGTGAATCCCCGACTCTAGATACGCAGTATTTT.

The chain recombines TRBV10-3 with TRBJ1-3; tentative D call: TRBD1 (5 bases). The CDR3 spans 17 residues. CDR1 is ENHRY, CDR2 SYGVKD, per germline. V lost 5 bases and J 0 bases, leaving 17 bases between the germline ends. CDR3 region: CAISSNTGTTSGNTIYF. CDR3 in DNA: TGTGCCATCAGTTCTAATACAGGAACCACCTCTGGAAACACCATATATTTT.

This sequence joins TRBV7-2 and TRBJ2-5; the match to TRBD2 covers 10 bases. With V trimmed by 2 bases and J by 3 bases, 3 bases remained unmatched. Germline V CDR1 and CDR2: SGHTA, FQGNSA. The CDR3 runs to 15 residues. The CDR3 is CASSLKLAGKETQYF. CDR3 bases: TGTGCCAGCAGCTTAAAACTAGCGGGAAAAGAGACCCAGTACTTC. The variable domain in full, with the rest retrieved from reference TRBV7-2 and TRBJ2-5, is GAGVSQSPSNKVTEKGKDVELRCDPISGHTALYWYRQSLGQGLEFLIYFQGNSAPDKSGLPSDRFSAERTGGSVSTLTIQRTQQEDSAVYLCASSLKLAGKETQYFGPGTRLLVL.

The chain has TRBV30 and TRBJ1-4; perhaps TRBD1 as D (6 bases). Deletions cut 7 bases from V and 5 bases from J, with 20 bases between. From germline, CDR1 is GTSNPN and CDR2 SVGIG (reference sequence). The CDR3 length is 15 residues. The CDR3 DNA reads TGTGCCTCTAGCAGACTTACAGGGTCGAATGAAAAACTGTTTTTT. Its translation is CASSRLTGSNEKLFF.

This chain uses TRBV29-1 with TRBJ1-2; 8 bases align to TRBD1. With V trimmed by 5 bases and J by 3 bases, 8 bases remained unmatched. This CDR3 contains 14 residues. CDR1 SQVTM and CDR2 ANQGSEA come from the germline V gene. For the CDR3, the DNA is TGCAGCGTTCCCGGACAGGGAGGGTACTATGGCTACACCTTC. It yields the protein CSVPGQGGYYGYTF. Combining the CDR3 with reference TRBV29-1 and TRBJ1-2 gives the whole variable domain SAVISQKPSRDICQRGTSLTIQCQVDSQVTMMFWYRQQPGQSLTLIATANQGSEATYESGFVIDKFPISRPNLTFSTLTVSNMSPEDSSIYLCSVPGQGGYYGYTFGSGTRLTVV.

The rearrangement joins TRBV6-2 or TRBV6-3 to TRBJ2-7; possible D gene TRBD1, 6 bases. Trimming took off 5 bases at V and 4 bases at J, with 12 bases between the two ends. CDR3 size: 13 residues. Per germline, CDR1 MNHEY and CDR2 SVGEGT. The CDR3 DNA reads TGTGCCAGCAGTCGGGACACCAAGTACGAGCAGTACTTC. Its protein is CASSRDTKYEQYF.

The chain recombines TRBV4-3 with TRBJ1-3; a possible D gene is TRBD1 (5 bases). The ends were cut back, 2 bases at V and 3 bases at J, with 11 bases in the middle. Germline V gene lookup returns CDR1 LGHNA and CDR2 YSLEER. The CDR3 is 15 amino acids. The CDR3 coding sequence is TGCGCCAGCAGCCAAAGGGAGGGGTTTGGAAACACCATATATTTT. Protein product: CASSQREGFGNTIYF.

The rearrangement joins TRBV7-2 to TRBJ1-2, with 8 bases fitting TRBD1. After removal of 5 bases from V and 6 bases from J, the junction contained 5 bases not matched to a gene. Germline V gene sequence: CDR1 SGHTA, CDR2 FQGNSA. This CDR3 region has 13 residues. CDR3 region: CASSARTGHGYTF. The CDR3, as DNA: TGTGCCAGCAGCGCCCGGACAGGGCATGGCTACACCTTC.

The chain combines TRBV5-6 with TRBJ1-2; D might be TRBD1 (6 bases). V was shortened by 2 bases and J by 5 bases, with 16 bases between the two germline ends. The germline gives CDR1 SGHDT, CDR2 YYEEEE. This CDR3 comprises 15 residues. The CDR3 protein is CASSFVGVGTYGYTF. The CDR3 nucleotides are TGTGCCAGCAGCTTTGTGGGGGTCGGGACATATGGCTACACCTTC.

This chain connects TRBV30 to TRBJ1-5; a possible D gene is TRBD1 (6 bases). Germline values: CDR1 GTSNPN, CDR2 SVGIG (reference sequence). This CDR3 region has 14 residues. The germline V and J ends were trimmed by 2 bases and 2 bases, with 10 bases remaining between them. The CDR3, as DNA: TGTGCCTGGAGTTTGGGGGCTGGCAATCAGCCCCAGCATTTT. Translating it yields CAWSLGAGNQPQHF.

The chain recombines TRBV19 with TRBJ2-1; 12 positions match TRBD2. With 2 bases clipped from V and 7 bases from J, the junction kept 6 bases outside the gene matches. The CDR3 length is 16 residues. In germline, CDR1 is LNHDA, CDR2 SQIVND (reference sequence). The CDR3 nucleotides read TGTGCCAGTAGTATATCGGCTAGCGGGAGGGGGAATGAGCAGTTCTTC. It translates to CASSISASGRGNEQFF.

In this sample, this clone turned up a few times. This chain joins TRBV7-2 and TRBJ2-7, with D uncertain. Trimming shortened V by 5 bases and J by 4 bases, and 6 bases separated the two germline ends. The length of the CDR3 is 11 residues. In germline, CDR1 is SGHTA, CDR2 FQGNSA. The CDR3 is CASSRAYEQYF. The CDR3 DNA follows: TGTGCCAGCAGCAGAGCATACGAGCAGTACTTC.

The CDR3 here is CASSQMTSGRNNEQFF. For the CDR3, the DNA is TGTGCCAGCAGCCAAATGACTAGCGGGAGGAACAATGAGCAGTTCTTC. V is TRBV4-2 and J is TRBJ2-1; 13 bases agree with TRBD2. In germline, CDR1 is LGHNA, CDR2 YNFKEQ. This CDR3 is 16 amino acids long. Losses at the gene ends were 2 bases for V and 5 bases for J; bases not matched to a gene: 3.

The J gene is TRBJ2-4, the V gene TRBV6-2 or TRBV6-3; D is perhaps TRBD1 (6 bases). The CDR3 has 15 amino acids. Between the trimmed V and J ends, which lost 4 bases and 1 base, there was a span of 11 bases. Per germline, CDR1 MNHEY and CDR2 SVGEGT. This chain's CDR3 is CASSSSGVAKNIQYF. CDR3 DNA sequence: TGTGCCAGCAGTTCCTCAGGGGTTGCCAAAAACATTCAGTACTTC.

CDR3: CASSPLGRGMNYGYTF. CDR3 nucleotides: TGTGCCAGCAGTCCCCTCGGCAGGGGTATGAACTATGGCTACACCTTC. J is TRBJ1-2 and V is TRBV28, with TRBD1 as a possible D gene (6 bases). Germline lookup yields CDR1 MDHEN and CDR2 SYDVKM. V was cut by 5 bases and J by 2 bases, with 18 bases left in between. This CDR3 has 16 amino acids.

The chain is built from TRBV27 and TRBJ1-1; TRBD1 matches at 7 bases. CDR1 and CDR2 from the germline V gene are MNHEY and SMNVEV (reference sequence). The J segment lost 3 bases and the V segment lost 4 bases, leaving 11 bases of the junction unmatched. The CDR3 extends over 16 amino acids. Written as DNA, the CDR3 is TGTGCCAGCAGTTCCGGACAGGAAGAGATGTACACTGAAGCTTTCTTT. Translation gives CASSSGQEEMYTEAFF.

The chain employs TRBV18 and TRBJ1-1, with 10 bases lining up with TRBD1. J gave up 5 bases and V 3 bases, and 0 bases lay outside the gene matches. This CDR3 region has 13 residues. Germline loops: CDR1 KGHSH, CDR2 LQKENI. Written as DNA, the CDR3 is TGTGCCAGCTCACCGGACAGGGGGACTGAAGCTTTCTTT. Its protein product is CASSPDRGTEAFF.

V usage is TRBV6-2 or TRBV6-3 and J usage is TRBJ1-2, with D possibly TRBD1 on 6 matching bases. The CDR3 length is 15 residues. The ends were cut back, 3 bases at V and 4 bases at J, with 15 bases in the middle. Germline V gene data show CDR1 as MNHEY and CDR2 as SVGEGT. The CDR3 region has the DNA TGTGCCAGCAGTTATACACAGGGAGACTTCTATGGCTACACCTTC. Its translation: CASSYTQGDFYGYTF.